The clone carrying this T cell receptor beta chain was observed once. Its antigen is unknown. The data were obtained in a study of Ad26.COV2.S vaccination and SARS-CoV-2 variants. About the research overall: Ad26.COV2.S given intramuscularly, once or twice 56 days apart.

Trimming stripped 7 bases from V and 2 bases from J, with 21 bases between. The CDR3 runs to 18 residues. Germline V gene data show CDR1 as SGHTA and CDR2 as FQGNSA. The table came from immunoSEQ multiplex PCR; TCRdb's copy has only in-frame clones and leaves some out. The sample lists 430,000 or so clones; more than 80% were seen once. Stated treatment: roughly 20 received Ad26.COV2.S at low or high dose, single or two shots; 5 received placebo; per-sample allocation not given. Samples came from day 63 after the first vaccine or placebo injection. A Boston adult aged 18-55 years was the donor. The vaccine delivered Wuhan-strain SARS-CoV-2 spike through an Ad26 vector. Study outcomes and limitations: There was a possibility that the TCR breadth and depth analyses underestimated total T cell responses.

The chain is built from TRBV7-2 and TRBJ2-6, with TRBD1 as a possible D gene (7 bases). The clonotype was recovered from a person between 18 and 60 years old who received the Ad26.COV2.S COVID-19 vaccine or a placebo. The specimen was peripheral blood, collected in a trial of Ad26.COV2.S vaccine versus placebo. The CDR3 bases are TGTGCCAGCACCCTTCAGGGGGGCGCGATGACTGGGGCCAACGTCCTGACTTTC. The encoded protein is CASTLQGGAMTGANVLTF.